What follows are 4 T cell receptor beta chains derived from one specimen sequenced in a study of blood T cell repertoires in COVID-19 (TCRdb year 2020). The library was produced with the immunoSEQ multiplex PCR assay. In TCRdb, the immuneACCESS table is reduced to in-frame sequences with V and J assigned. These tables do not hold every clone; where another copy was compared, an unresolved V gene accounts for under half, and the others remain unexplained. Within this sample are tens of thousands of clones, with about nine tenths of them counted one time only. The top ten clonotypes cover 13% to 15% of the sample. Input material: peripheral blood. These receptors all stem from a human donor with active COVID-19. The donor label of this sample is uncertain.

V is TRBV7-9 and J is TRBJ1-3; no clear D. The CDR3 contains 15 residues. V was cut by 5 bases and J by 2 bases, with 13 bases left in between. Germline values: CDR1 SEHNR, CDR2 FQNEAQ (reference sequence). The CDR3 DNA is TGTGCCAGCAGCCTCTCTGACACGCCTGGAAACACCATATATTTT. This gives the protein CASSLSDTPGNTIYF.

The J gene is TRBJ2-7, the V gene TRBV7-8; the match to TRBD2 covers 11 bases. CDR1 and CDR2 (germline): SGHVS, FQNEAQ. V lost 5 bases, J lost 1 base, and 7 bases stayed unmatched. The length of the CDR3 is 16 residues. The CDR3 here is CASSPELAGVSYEQYF. DNA for the CDR3: TGTGCCAGCAGCCCGGAACTAGCGGGGGTATCCTACGAGCAGTACTTC. The variable domain in full, completed from reference TRBV7-8 and TRBJ2-7, reads GAGVSQSPRYKVAKRGQDVALRCDPISGHVSLFWYQQALGQGPEFLTYFQNEAQLDKSGLPSDRFFAERPEGSVSTLKIQRTQQEDSAVYLCASSPELAGVSYEQYFGPGTRLTVT.

This rearrangement joins TRBV29-1 to TRBJ2-1, with 7 positions matching TRBD2. The CDR3 covers 11 residues. CDR1 and CDR2 (germline): SQVTM, ANQGSEA. The V segment lost 6 bases and the J segment 5 bases; nucleotides outside the gene matches: 1. CDR3 in DNA: TGCAGCGTCGCGGGGGACAATGAGCAGTTCTTC. Translation: CSVAGDNEQFF.

The gene calls are TRBV29-1 and TRBJ1-2; D is undetermined. Trimming removed 7 bases from V and 4 bases from J, with 13 bases in between. Germline V gives CDR1 SQVTM, CDR2 ANQGSEA. The CDR3 extends over 12 amino acids. This chain's CDR3 is CSAPQSRYGYTF. The CDR3 nucleotides are TGCAGCGCCCCACAGAGCCGCTATGGCTACACCTTC. Full variable domain (remainder filled in from reference TRBV29-1 and TRBJ1-2): SAVISQKPSRDICQRGTSLTIQCQVDSQVTMMFWYRQQPGQSLTLIATANQGSEATYESGFVIDKFPISRPNLTFSTLTVSNMSPEDSSIYLCSAPQSRYGYTFGSGTRLTVV.